This TCR beta chain was observed in a study of T cell responses to AZD1222 COVID-19 vaccine. Study-level findings and limits: Vaccine-related CD4 TCRs covered spike, predominating at 160-218 and 743-854. Spike-specific TCR repertoires showed rising breadth and depth after two AZD1222 doses. It should be noted that donors were predominantly white British and more often female, and clonal diversity was possibly underestimated.

TCRdb's table, derived via immunoSEQ multiplex PCR, lists solely in-frame clones and lacks some. The data show 130,000 or so clones, with 75% to 95% seen just once and 4.2% held by the top ten. Between the trimmed V and J ends, which lost 0 bases and 4 bases, there was a span of 13 bases. This CDR3 has 15 residues. Germline V gene data show CDR1 as SGHAT and CDR2 as FQNNGV. To note about this clone: Its antigen is not identified.

The V gene is TRBV11-2, the J gene TRBJ2-7, with a weak D call TRBD2 (5 bases). Specimen: peripheral blood, collected 28 days after the second dose of the MenACWY control vaccine. The receptor's source is an adult who received the MenACWY meningococcal vaccine as a control. The chain's CDR3 is CASSLDSVGNYEQYV. In nucleotides, the CDR3 is TGTGCCAGCAGCTTAGATTCAGTCGGGAATTACGAGCAGTACGTC.